Listed here are 19 T cell receptor beta chains from one sample, sequenced in a study of cytomegalovirus exposure and HLA in healthy donors. PCR involved 60 Vbeta and 13 Jbeta primers. Clones were read by immunoSEQ multiplex PCR, and TCRdb kept only the in-frame ones, dropping some. This sample's table has around 30,000 clones. The sample comprised PBMCs. Receptors were obtained from a man aged 25-40 years in good health and CMV-seronegative.

The genes are TRBV5-1 and TRBJ2-3; D is ambiguous. Germline CDR1 SGHRS, CDR2 YFSETQ. The V end lost 0 bases, the J end lost 4 bases, and 12 bases lay between the germline ends. The CDR3 length is 15 residues. CDR3 amino acids: CASSLAFVVPDTQYF. The CDR3 coding sequence is TGCGCCAGCAGCTTGGCGTTCGTAGTCCCAGATACGCAGTATTTT.

This chain links TRBV5-1 with TRBJ1-2; tentatively, D is TRBD1 (6 bases). Germline lookup yields CDR1 SGHRS and CDR2 YFSETQ. V dropped 1 base and J dropped 6 bases, with 10 bases sitting between them. The CDR3 consists of 13 residues. The CDR3 DNA reads as TGCGCCAGCAGCTTGCAGGGGATCGATGGCTACACCTTC. Protein product: CASSLQGIDGYTF.

V is TRBV11-1 and J is TRBJ2-7; D is perhaps TRBD1 (6 bases). The germline V and J ends were trimmed by 10 bases and 5 bases, with 18 bases remaining between them. The CDR3 is made up of 13 amino acids. The germline V gene has CDR1 SGHAT and CDR2 FQDESV (reference sequence). The DNA of the CDR3 is TGTGCCACCGGACAGCCTTTTGGGGACGAGCAGTACTTC. This gives the protein CATGQPFGDEQYF.

The chain recombines TRBV6-5 with TRBJ2-5; TRBD1 might be the D (6 bases). Trimming stripped 2 bases from V and 8 bases from J, with 12 bases between. Per germline, CDR1 MNHEY and CDR2 SVGAGI. This CDR3 comprises 13 residues. CDR3 bases: TGTGCCAGCAGTTACACTTACAGGGATACCCAGTACTTC. Translated, it gives CASSYTYRDTQYF.

V gene TRBV6-5 combines with J gene TRBJ2-7; tentatively, D is TRBD1 (6 bases). Germline assignment: CDR1 MNHEY and CDR2 SVGAGI. Trimming left V 0 bases short and J 6 bases short, with 12 bases between. The length of the CDR3 is 14 residues. As DNA, the CDR3 is TGTGCCAGCAGTTACTCGAGCGTAGGGGGCGAGCAGTACTTC. The encoded protein is CASSYSSVGGEQYF.

The J gene is TRBJ2-4, the V gene TRBV28; tentative D call: TRBD1 (5 bases). Trimming removed 3 bases at V and 12 bases at J, with 18 bases between. Germline assignment: CDR1 MDHEN and CDR2 SYDVKM. The CDR3 covers 14 residues. The CDR3 DNA sequence: TGTGCCAGCAGTTTCAGTATGGGGCCATTAGGTCAGTACTTC. This codes for CASSFSMGPLGQYF.

The V call is TRBV5-6, the J call TRBJ2-7; 9 bases align to TRBD2. Per germline, CDR1 SGHDT and CDR2 YYEEEE. The CDR3 length is 14 residues. Trimming cost V 0 bases and J 7 bases; bases outside gene matches: 5. The CDR3 reads CASSLVGLALEQYF. The CDR3 DNA reads TGTGCCAGCAGCTTGGTAGGACTAGCGTTGGAGCAGTACTTC.

This chain links TRBV27 with TRBJ2-7, with TRBD1 identical over 9 bases. This CDR3 region has 15 residues. V was clipped by 4 bases and J by 6 bases; unmatched bases: 10. Per the germline V gene, CDR1 is MNHEY and CDR2 is SMNVEV (reference sequence). This chain's CDR3 is CASSSRDRVPLEQYF. CDR3 coding DNA: TGTGCCAGCAGTTCCCGGGACAGGGTACCCCTCGAGCAGTACTTC.

This chain uses TRBV7-2 with TRBJ2-7; D possibly corresponds to TRBD2 (5 bases). The germline CDR1 and CDR2 sequences are SGHTA and FQGNSA. V gave up 5 bases and J gave up 0 bases, with 14 bases separating them. The CDR3 spans 15 residues. In nucleotides, the CDR3 is TGTGCCAGCAGCCTAAACGCGGGTTTCTCCTACGAGCAGTACTTC. Residues: CASSLNAGFSYEQYF.

This rearrangement joins TRBV19 to TRBJ1-5; 11 bases fit TRBD1. This CDR3 spans 14 amino acids. Trimming removed 3 bases from V and 7 bases from J; junction bases left unmatched: 2. Germline CDR1 and CDR2: LNHDA and SQIVND (reference sequence). The DNA for the CDR3 is TGTGCCAGTAGTATTAGGGACAGGGGGCAGCCCCAGCATTTT. It specifies CASSIRDRGQPQHF.

This chain uses TRBV4-1 with TRBJ1-2; 7 nucleotides align to TRBD1. The V gene end was trimmed by 4 bases and the J gene end by 8 bases; junction bases not matched to a gene: 13. CDR3 length: 15 residues. Looked up from germline, CDR1 is MGHRA and CDR2 is YSYEKL. CDR3 bases: TGCGCCAGCAGCCCCTACACAGGGGACGTCGACGGCTACACCTTC. Residues: CASSPYTGDVDGYTF.

This chain's CDR3 is CAVPSGSRLEQFF. The CDR3 bases are TGTGCCGTACCTAGCGGGAGTAGGTTAGAGCAGTTCTTC. The gene calls are TRBV2 and TRBJ2-1; 10 positions match TRBD2. After removal of 11 bases from V and 10 bases from J, the junction contained 11 bases not matched to a gene. CDR3 length: 13 residues. CDR1 SNHLY and CDR2 FYNNEI come from the germline V gene. Full variable domain (rest looked up from reference TRBV2 and TRBJ2-1): EPEVTQTPSHQVTQMGQEVILRCVPISNHLYFYWYRQILGQKVEFLVSFYNNEISEKSEIFDDQFSVERPDGSNFTLKIRSTKLEDSAMYFCAVPSGSRLEQFFGPGTRLTVL.

The chain recombines TRBV2 with TRBJ2-3, with D tentatively TRBD2 (5 bases). Germline assignment: CDR1 SNHLY and CDR2 FYNNEI. CDR3 length equals 20 residues. Trimming shortened V by 6 bases and J by 3 bases, and 31 bases separated the two germline ends. CDR3 in DNA: TGTGCCAGCAGGAGGGCCTCTCTGCGGGCGCCCCGACGTCGGACAGATACGCAGTATTTT. Amino acids: CASRRASLRAPRRRTDTQYF.

This sequence joins TRBV28 and TRBJ2-7, with TRBD1 identical over 9 bases. The CDR3 sequence is 13 residues long. CDR1 and CDR2 (germline): MDHEN, SYDVKM. The ends lost 6 bases at V and 6 bases at J; junction bases unmatched: 6. As DNA, the CDR3 is TGTGCCAGCAGATCGGGACAGGGTCTCGAGCAGTACTTC. The encoded protein is CASRSGQGLEQYF. Looking up the rest from reference TRBV28 and TRBJ2-7 gives the full variable domain: DVKVTQSSRYLVKRTGEKVFLECVQDMDHENMFWYRQDPGLGLRLIYFSYDVKMKEKGDIPEGYSVSREKKERFSLILESASTNQTSMYLCASRSGQGLEQYFGPGTRLTVT.

V usage is TRBV5-5 and J usage is TRBJ2-5; a weak D match, TRBD2 (6 bases). The tail of the sequence fits TRBJ2-7 better, so the J call may be wrong. The CDR3 runs to 14 residues. The germline V gene encodes CDR1 SGHKS and CDR2 YYEKEE (reference sequence). The CDR3 loop reads CASSPLGSSYEQYF. The DNA of the CDR3 is TGTGCCAGCAGCCCCCTCGGGAGCTCCTACGAGCAGTACTTC.

Details on this clone: The identical CDR3 is also encoded by other nucleotide sequences in the sample. The chain has TRBV5-1 and TRBJ1-1; the match to TRBD1 covers 8 bases. Germline V gives CDR1 SGHRS, CDR2 YFSETQ. There are 14 residues in the CDR3. The V segment lost 0 bases and the J segment 5 bases; nucleotides outside the gene matches: 3. The CDR3 nucleotides are TGCGCCAGCAGCTTGGGACAGGGGAGGACTGAAGCTTTCTTT. Amino acid sequence: CASSLGQGRTEAFF.

This chain joins TRBV19 and TRBJ1-4, with a possible D match to TRBD1 (5 bases). This CDR3 has 15 amino acids. V was clipped by 4 bases and J by 0 bases, with 9 bases between them. In germline, CDR1 is LNHDA, CDR2 SQIVND (reference sequence). DNA for the CDR3: TGTGCCAGTAGTACAGGGACTTCAACTAATGAAAAACTGTTTTTT. It encodes CASSTGTSTNEKLFF.

The chain employs TRBV7-2 and TRBJ1-2, with TRBD1 matching 8 bases. The germline V gene has CDR1 SGHTA and CDR2 FQGNSA. V was clipped by 5 bases and J by 6 bases; unmatched bases: 8. The CDR3 is 14 residues long. The CDR3 bases are TGTGCCAGCAGCGCCCGACAGGGACAGGATGGCTACACCTTC. It codes for CASSARQGQDGYTF.

This chain joins TRBV5-4 and TRBJ2-3; TRBD1 aligns across 8 bases. J gave up 0 bases and V 7 bases, and 7 bases lay outside the gene matches. The germline gives CDR1 SGHNT, CDR2 YYREEE (reference sequence). The CDR3 runs 15 residues. In DNA form, the CDR3 reads TGTGCCAGCGGGATGGGACAGGTTAGCACAGATACGCAGTATTTT. Translating it yields CASGMGQVSTDTQYF.